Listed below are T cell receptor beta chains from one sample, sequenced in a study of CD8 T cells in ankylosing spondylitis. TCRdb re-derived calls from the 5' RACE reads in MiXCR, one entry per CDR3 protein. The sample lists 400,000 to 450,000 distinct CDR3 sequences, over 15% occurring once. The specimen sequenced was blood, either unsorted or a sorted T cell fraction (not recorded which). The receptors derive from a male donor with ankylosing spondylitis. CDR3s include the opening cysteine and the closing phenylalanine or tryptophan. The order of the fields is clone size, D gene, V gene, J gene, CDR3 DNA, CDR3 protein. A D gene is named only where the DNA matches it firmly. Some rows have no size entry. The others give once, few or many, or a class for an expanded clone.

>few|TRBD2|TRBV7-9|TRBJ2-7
TGTGCCAGCAGGGGGGGGGACGAAGCCTACGAGCAGTACTTC
CASRGGDEAYEQYF
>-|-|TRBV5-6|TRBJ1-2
TGTGCCAGCAGCTCGACGACGGTTCTGGGCTACACCTTC
CASSSTTVLGYTF
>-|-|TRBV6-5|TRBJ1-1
TGTGCCAGCAGTTACTCGAAATCGACTTTGGCGAACACTGAAGCTTTCTTT
CASSYSKSTLANTEAFF
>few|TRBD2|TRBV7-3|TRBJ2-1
TGTGCCAGCAGCCGCCAAGTAGCGGGAGCCTCATACAATGAGCAGTTCTTC
CASSRQVAGASYNEQFF
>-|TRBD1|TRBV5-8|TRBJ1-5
TGTGCCAGCAGCTTGGGAGACAGGGTCGGGAATCAGCCCCAGCATTTT
CASSLGDRVGNQPQHF
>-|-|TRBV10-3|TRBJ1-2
TGTGCCATCAGTGAGTCGGGAGTGAACTATGGCTACACCTTC
CAISESGVNYGYTF
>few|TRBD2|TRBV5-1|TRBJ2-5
TGCGCCAGCAACCTAGCGGGACAAGAGACCCAGTACTTC
CASNLAGQETQYF
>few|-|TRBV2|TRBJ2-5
TGTGCCAGCACAGGGGGGAACCAAGAGACCCAGTACTTC
CASTGGNQETQYF
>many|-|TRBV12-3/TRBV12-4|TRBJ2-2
TGTGCCAGCAGCTCCCTCCGAGTTGTGGACACCGGGGAGCTGTTTTTT
CASSSLRVVDTGELFF
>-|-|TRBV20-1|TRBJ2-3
TGCAGTGCGCTCCAGAACGACGCGGGGACAGATACGCAGTATTTT
CSALQNDAGTDTQYF
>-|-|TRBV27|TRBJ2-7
TGTGCCAGCAGTTTCATGGTTGCCCCTTACTCCTACGAGCAGTACTTC
CASSFMVAPYSYEQYF
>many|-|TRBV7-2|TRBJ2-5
TGTGCCAGCAGCTCTGGTAGTAGGGAGACCCAGTACTTC
CASSSGSRETQYF
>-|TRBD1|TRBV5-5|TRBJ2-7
TGTGCCAGCAGCCTACAGTTTCGGACAGGGGGTTTCGAGCAGTACTTC
CASSLQFRTGGFEQYF
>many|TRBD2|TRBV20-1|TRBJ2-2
TGCAGTGCTAGACTAGCGGGGGGTCTCACCGGGGAGCTGTTTTTT
CSARLAGGLTGELFF
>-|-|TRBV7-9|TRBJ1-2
TGTGCCAGCAGCCATGACAGCACCTATGGCTACACCTTC
CASSHDSTYGYTF
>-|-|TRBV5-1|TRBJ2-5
TGCGCCAGCAGATTGGCCGGGACTCTTGAAGAGACCCAGTACTTC
CASRLAGTLEETQYF